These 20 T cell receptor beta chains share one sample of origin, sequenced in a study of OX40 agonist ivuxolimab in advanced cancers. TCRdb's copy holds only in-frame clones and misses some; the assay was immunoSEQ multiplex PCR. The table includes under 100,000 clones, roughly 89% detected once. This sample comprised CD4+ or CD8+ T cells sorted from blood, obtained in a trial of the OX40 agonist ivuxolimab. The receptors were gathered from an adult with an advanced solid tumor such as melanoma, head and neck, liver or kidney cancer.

The CDR3 coding sequence is TGTGCCACCAGCAGAGGGCGGCTGAGCTCCTACAATGAGCAGTTCTTC. This codes for CATSRGRLSSYNEQFF. The chain joins TRBV15 to TRBJ2-1; D unresolved. CDR1 and CDR2 (germline): LNHNV, YYDKDF (reference sequence). The CDR3 runs to 16 residues. The V end lost 1 base, the J end lost 0 bases, and 10 bases lay between the germline ends.

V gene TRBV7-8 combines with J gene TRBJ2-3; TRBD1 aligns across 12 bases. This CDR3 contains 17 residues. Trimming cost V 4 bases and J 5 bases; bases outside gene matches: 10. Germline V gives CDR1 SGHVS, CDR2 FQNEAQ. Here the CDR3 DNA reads TGTGCCAGCAGCTCGATCCCTGGGGACAGGGGGCAAGATACGCAGTATTTT. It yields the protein CASSSIPGDRGQDTQYF.

As DNA, the CDR3 is TGTGCTAGTGGTTCCCCCTGGGGCTCTGGGGCCAACGTCCTGACTTTC. It codes for CASGSPWGSGANVLTF. The rearrangement joins TRBV12-5 to TRBJ2-6; D is unresolved. Per germline, CDR1 LGHNT and CDR2 FRNRAP. The CDR3 totals 16 residues. Trimming took off 4 bases at V and 0 bases at J, with 10 bases between the two ends.

The CDR3 loop is CASSQDRSGGNTEAFF. CDR3 nucleotides: TGTGCCAGCAGCCAAGATCGGTCAGGGGGTAACACTGAAGCTTTCTTT. The chain uses TRBV4-2 and TRBJ1-1; 7 bases align to TRBD1. Per germline, CDR1 LGHNA and CDR2 YNFKEQ. V was clipped by 0 bases and J by 2 bases; unmatched bases: 6. The CDR3 has 16 residues.

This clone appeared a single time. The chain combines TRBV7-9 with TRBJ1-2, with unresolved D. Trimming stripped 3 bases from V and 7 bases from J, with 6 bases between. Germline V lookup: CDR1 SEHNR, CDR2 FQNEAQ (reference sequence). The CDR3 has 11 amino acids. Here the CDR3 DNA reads TGTGCCAGCAGCTTGGAGGGTGGCTACACCTTC. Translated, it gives CASSLEGGYTF.

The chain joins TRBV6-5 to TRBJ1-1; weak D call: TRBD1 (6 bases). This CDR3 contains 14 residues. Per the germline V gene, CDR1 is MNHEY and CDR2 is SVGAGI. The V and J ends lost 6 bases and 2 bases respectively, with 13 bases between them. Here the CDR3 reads CASSRGAYNTEAFF. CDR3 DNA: TGTGCCAGCAGCCGGGGGGCCTATAACACTGAAGCTTTCTTT.

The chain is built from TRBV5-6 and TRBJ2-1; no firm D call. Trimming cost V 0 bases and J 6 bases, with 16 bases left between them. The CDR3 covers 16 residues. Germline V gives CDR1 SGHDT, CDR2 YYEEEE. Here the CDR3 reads CASSLDLNLLPNEQFF. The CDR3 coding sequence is TGTGCCAGCAGCTTGGACCTGAATCTCCTTCCCAATGAGCAGTTCTTC.

This chain's CDR3 is CASSLASWTGELFF. The CDR3 DNA follows: TGCGCCAGCAGCTTGGCTTCGTGGACCGGGGAGCTGTTTTTT. The V and J genes are TRBV5-1 and TRBJ2-2; D is undetermined. The CDR3 runs 14 residues. Germline CDR1 reads SGHRS; CDR2 reads YFSETQ. The ends were cut back, 0 bases at V and 5 bases at J, with 8 bases in the middle.

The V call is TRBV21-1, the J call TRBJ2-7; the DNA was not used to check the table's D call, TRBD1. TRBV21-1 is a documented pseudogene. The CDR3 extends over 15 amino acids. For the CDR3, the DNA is TGTGCCAGCAGCAATGGTCCCGGACACTCCTACGAGCAGTACTTC. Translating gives CASSNGPGHSYEQYF.

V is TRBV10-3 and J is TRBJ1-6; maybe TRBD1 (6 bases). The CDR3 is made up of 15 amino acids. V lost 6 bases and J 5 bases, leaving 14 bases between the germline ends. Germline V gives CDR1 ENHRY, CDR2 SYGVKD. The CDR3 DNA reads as TGTGCCATCAGGAGGACAGATTCGCATAATTCACCCCTCCACTTT. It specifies CAIRRTDSHNSPLHF.

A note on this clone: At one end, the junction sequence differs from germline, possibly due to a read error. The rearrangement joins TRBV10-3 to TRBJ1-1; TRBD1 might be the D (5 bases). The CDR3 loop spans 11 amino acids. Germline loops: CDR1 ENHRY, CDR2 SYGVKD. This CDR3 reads CAISESTGAYF. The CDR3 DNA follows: TGTGCCATCAGTGAGTCGACCGGGGCTTATTTT.

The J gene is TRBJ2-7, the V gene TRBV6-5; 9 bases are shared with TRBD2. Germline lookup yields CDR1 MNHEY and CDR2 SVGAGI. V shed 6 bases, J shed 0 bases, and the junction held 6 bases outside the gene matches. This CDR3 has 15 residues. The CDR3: CASRSTSGSSYEQYF. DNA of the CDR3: TGTGCCAGCAGATCGACTAGCGGAAGCTCCTACGAGCAGTACTTC.

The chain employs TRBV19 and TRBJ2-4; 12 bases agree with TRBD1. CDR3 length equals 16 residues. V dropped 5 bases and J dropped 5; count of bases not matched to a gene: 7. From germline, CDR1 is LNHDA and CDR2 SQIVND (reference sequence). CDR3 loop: CASSQNRDRGQNIQYF. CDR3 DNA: TGTGCCAGTAGTCAGAACCGGGACAGGGGGCAAAACATTCAGTACTTC.

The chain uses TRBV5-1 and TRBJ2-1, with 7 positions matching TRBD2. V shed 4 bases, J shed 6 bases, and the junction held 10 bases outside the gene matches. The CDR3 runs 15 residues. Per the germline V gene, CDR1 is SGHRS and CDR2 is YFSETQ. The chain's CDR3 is CASSPGSPGGNEQFF. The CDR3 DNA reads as TGCGCCAGCAGCCCCGGATCTCCGGGGGGCAATGAGCAGTTCTTC.

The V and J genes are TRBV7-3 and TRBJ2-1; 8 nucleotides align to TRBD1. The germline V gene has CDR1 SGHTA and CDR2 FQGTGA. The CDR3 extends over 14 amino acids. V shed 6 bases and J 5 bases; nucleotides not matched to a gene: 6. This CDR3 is CASSQGARDNEQFF. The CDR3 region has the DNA TGTGCCAGCAGTCAGGGGGCAAGGGACAATGAGCAGTTCTTC.

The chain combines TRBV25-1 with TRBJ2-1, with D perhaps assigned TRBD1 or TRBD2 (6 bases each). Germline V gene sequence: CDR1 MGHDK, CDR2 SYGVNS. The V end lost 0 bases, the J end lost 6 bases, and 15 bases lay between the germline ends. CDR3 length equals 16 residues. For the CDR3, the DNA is TGTGCCAGCAGTGAATATTTGGGGGGCGAACTCAATGAGCAGTTCTTC. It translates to CASSEYLGGELNEQFF.

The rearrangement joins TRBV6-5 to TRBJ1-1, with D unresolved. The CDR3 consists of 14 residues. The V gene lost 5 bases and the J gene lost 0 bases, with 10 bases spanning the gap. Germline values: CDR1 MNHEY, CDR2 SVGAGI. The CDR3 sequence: CASSPRTVNTEAFF. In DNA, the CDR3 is TGTGCCAGCAGTCCCCGGACGGTGAACACTGAAGCTTTCTTT.

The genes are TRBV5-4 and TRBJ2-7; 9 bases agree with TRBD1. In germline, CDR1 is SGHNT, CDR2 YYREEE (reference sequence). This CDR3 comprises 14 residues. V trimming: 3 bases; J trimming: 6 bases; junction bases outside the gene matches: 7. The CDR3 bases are TGTGCCAGCAGCTACCGGACAGGGGACCCCGAGCAGTACTTC. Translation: CASSYRTGDPEQYF.

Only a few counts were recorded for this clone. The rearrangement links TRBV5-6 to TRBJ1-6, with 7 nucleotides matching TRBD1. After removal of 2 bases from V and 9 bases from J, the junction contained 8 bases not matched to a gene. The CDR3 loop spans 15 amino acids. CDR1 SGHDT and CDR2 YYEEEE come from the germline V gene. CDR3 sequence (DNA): TGTGCCAGCAGCTTCGGACAGGCTCGAGGTTCACCCCTCCACTTT. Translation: CASSFGQARGSPLHF.

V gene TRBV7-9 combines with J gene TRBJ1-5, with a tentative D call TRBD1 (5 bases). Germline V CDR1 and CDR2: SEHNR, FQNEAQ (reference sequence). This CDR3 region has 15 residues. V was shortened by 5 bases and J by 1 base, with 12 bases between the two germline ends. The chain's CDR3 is CASSAPGDSNQPQHF. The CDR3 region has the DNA TGTGCCAGCAGCGCTCCGGGGGACAGCAATCAGCCCCAGCATTTT. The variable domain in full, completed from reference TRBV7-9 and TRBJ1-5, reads DTGVSQNPRHKITKRGQNVTFRCDPISEHNRLYWYRQTLGQGPEFLTYFQNEAQLEKSRLLSDRFSAERPKGSFSTLEIQRTEQGDSAMYLCASSAPGDSNQPQHFGDGTRLSIL.